These T cell receptor beta chains were read from a single sample in a study of blood T cell repertoires in COVID-19. Repertoires were generated with immunoSEQ multiplex PCR, while TCRdb's copy carries only in-frame clones and drops some. This sample has around 200,000 clones; more than 75% occur once, and the top ten carry 3.5% to 5%. Sample: peripheral blood. These receptors came from a man aged 45 to 65 with acute or convalescent COVID-19. The conserved cysteine and the conserved F or W are not part of the CDR3 here.

V gene	CDR3 length	J gene	CDR3 protein
TRBV28	11	TRBJ1-1	ASTMNGYRKAF
TRBV27	13	TRBJ1-5	ASGLTTGGSQPQH
TRBV10-3	15	TRBJ1-1	AINDDSGVSRWTEAF
TRBV6-5	13	TRBJ1-6	ASSYKGVQNSPLH
TRBV12-3/TRBV12-4	11	TRBJ1-6	ASSFADRRPLH
TRBV6-5	11	TRBJ1-2	ASIKTDNYGYT
TRBV18	12	TRBJ1-3	ASSPTGSGNTIY
TRBV7-9	13	TRBJ2-5	ASSGAGQGQETQY
TRBV6-4	15	TRBJ2-3	ASSDGLDRGCSDTQY
TRBV19	13	TRBJ1-4	ASTRTGTGNEKLF
TRBV18	14	TRBJ1-1	ASSPREAAANTEAF
TRBV7-9	8	TRBJ2-5	ALSVETQY
TRBV27	12	TRBJ1-2	ASSLPGTGGGYT
TRBV3-1/TRBV3-2	12	TRBJ1-5	ASSSYYSNQPQH